A selection of T cell receptor beta chains follows, all from one sample in a study of blood T cell repertoires in COVID-19. Produced via immunoSEQ multiplex PCR; TCRdb's table is partial and in-frame only. The table has approximately 240,000 clones, 75% to 85% seen once. Sequencing was done on a sample of peripheral blood. The receptors derive from a woman aged 25 to 45 with COVID-19, enrolled during active disease. Both conserved end residues are part of each CDR3. Each record gives: V gene, D gene, J gene, clone size, CDR3 DNA, CDR3 protein. D genes are given only for firm matches. The size of a clone is reported for some rows only, either as once, few or many, or as a class for expanded clones.

v_call: TRBV4-3; d_call: TRBD1; j_call: TRBJ1-5; clone_size: .; cdr3_nt: TGCGCCAGCAGCCAAGATACAGGGGTGGTGCCCCAGCATTTT; cdr3_aa: CASSQDTGVVPQHF
v_call: TRBV19; d_call: .; j_call: TRBJ1-2; clone_size: .; cdr3_nt: TGTGCCAGTAGAAGGACTTCTACAGGGACCTCTAACTATGGCTACACCTTC; cdr3_aa: CASRRTSTGTSNYGYTF
v_call: TRBV30; d_call: .; j_call: TRBJ1-6; clone_size: few; cdr3_nt: TGTGCCTGGACTAGCTCCTATAATTCACCCCTCCACTTT; cdr3_aa: CAWTSSYNSPLHF
v_call: TRBV9; d_call: TRBD1; j_call: TRBJ1-5; clone_size: .; cdr3_nt: TGTGCCAGCAGCGAGGGACAGGGCCCTAATAGCAATCAGCCCCAGCATTTT; cdr3_aa: CASSEGQGPNSNQPQHF
v_call: TRBV9; d_call: .; j_call: TRBJ1-2; clone_size: .; cdr3_nt: TGTGCCAGCAGCGTGGGCCAGGCGGGAGGGTATGGCTACACCTTC; cdr3_aa: CASSVGQAGGYGYTF
v_call: TRBV4-1; d_call: TRBD1; j_call: TRBJ2-1; clone_size: .; cdr3_nt: TGCGCCAGCAGCCTTACCAGCCCCGGGACAGGGGGCTACAATGAGCAGTTCTTC; cdr3_aa: CASSLTSPGTGGYNEQFF
v_call: TRBV5-5; d_call: TRBD1; j_call: TRBJ2-7; clone_size: .; cdr3_nt: TGTGCCAGCAGCTCCCCGGGACAGGGGGCAAGGGAGCAGTACTTC; cdr3_aa: CASSSPGQGAREQYF
v_call: TRBV19; d_call: TRBD1; j_call: TRBJ2-7; clone_size: .; cdr3_nt: TGTGCCAGTAGTATATCGGGGACAGGGAGTTTCTACGTCGAGCAGTACTTC; cdr3_aa: CASSISGTGSFYVEQYF
v_call: TRBV5-1; d_call: TRBD2; j_call: TRBJ2-7; clone_size: .; cdr3_nt: TGCGCCAGCAGCTTGAGCGGGAGTGCCTACGAGCAGTACTTC; cdr3_aa: CASSLSGSAYEQYF
v_call: TRBV20-1; d_call: .; j_call: TRBJ2-7; clone_size: .; cdr3_nt: TGCAGTGCTAAACAGGAATACGAGCAGTACTTC; cdr3_aa: CSAKQEYEQYF
v_call: TRBV4-2; d_call: TRBD2; j_call: TRBJ2-2; clone_size: .; cdr3_nt: TGTGCCAGCACCCACCAGGCGGGGGACACCGGGGAGCTGTTTTTT; cdr3_aa: CASTHQAGDTGELFF
v_call: TRBV9; d_call: TRBD1; j_call: TRBJ1-2; clone_size: few; cdr3_nt: TGTGCCAGCACTCATTTAGACAGGGGGAACTATGGCTACACCTTC; cdr3_aa: CASTHLDRGNYGYTF
v_call: TRBV2; d_call: TRBD1; j_call: TRBJ1-4; clone_size: .; cdr3_nt: TGTGCCAGCAGGGCGACCTTGGACAGGGTTACTAATGAAAAACTGTTTTTT; cdr3_aa: CASRATLDRVTNEKLFF
v_call: TRBV27; d_call: .; j_call: TRBJ2-1; clone_size: .; cdr3_nt: TGTGCCAGCAGTCCCTCCTGGGGGCGAAATGAGCAGTTCTTC; cdr3_aa: CASSPSWGRNEQFF
v_call: TRBV29-1; d_call: TRBD2; j_call: TRBJ2-3; clone_size: .; cdr3_nt: TGCAGCGCGACTCCACCGGGACTAGCGGGGAGCACAGATACGCAGTATTTT; cdr3_aa: CSATPPGLAGSTDTQYF
v_call: TRBV2; d_call: .; j_call: TRBJ2-3; clone_size: .; cdr3_nt: TGTGCCAGCACTTACCAGGCCACTAGCACAGATACGCAGTATTTT; cdr3_aa: CASTYQATSTDTQYF
v_call: TRBV18; d_call: TRBD2; j_call: TRBJ2-2; clone_size: .; cdr3_nt: TGTGCCAGCTCACCACGTGGGGGGGCGAACACCGGGGAGCTGTTTTTT; cdr3_aa: CASSPRGGANTGELFF
v_call: TRBV5-1; d_call: TRBD1; j_call: TRBJ2-7; clone_size: .; cdr3_nt: TGCGCCAGCAGCACCTCGACAGGGGGCACCTCCTACGAGCAGTACTTC; cdr3_aa: CASSTSTGGTSYEQYF
v_call: TRBV9; d_call: .; j_call: TRBJ2-3; clone_size: .; cdr3_nt: TGTGCCAGCAGCGTAGTCTCACAGGGCTTCACAGATACGCAGTATTTT; cdr3_aa: CASSVVSQGFTDTQYF
v_call: TRBV9; d_call: .; j_call: TRBJ1-2; clone_size: once; cdr3_nt: TGTGCCAGCAGCGTAGCTCACTCCGGCAGGGACTATGGCTACACCTTC; cdr3_aa: CASSVAHSGRDYGYTF
v_call: TRBV20-1; d_call: .; j_call: TRBJ2-2; clone_size: .; cdr3_nt: TGCAGTGCCGTACTGAACGGGGAGCTGTTTTTT; cdr3_aa: CSAVLNGELFF
v_call: TRBV27; d_call: TRBD1; j_call: TRBJ2-3; clone_size: .; cdr3_nt: TGTGCCAGCAGTTTATTCGGGACAGGGACCGATACGCAGTATTTT; cdr3_aa: CASSLFGTGTDTQYF
v_call: TRBV14; d_call: .; j_call: TRBJ2-7; clone_size: .; cdr3_nt: TGTGCCAGCAGCCAAGTGGGGAGCGAGCAGTACTTC; cdr3_aa: CASSQVGSEQYF
v_call: TRBV7-3; d_call: .; j_call: TRBJ2-7; clone_size: .; cdr3_nt: TGTGCCAGCAGCTTAAATGAGCGTGCGGGACGGATCTCCTACGAGCAGTACTTC; cdr3_aa: CASSLNERAGRISYEQYF
v_call: TRBV7-9; d_call: TRBD1; j_call: TRBJ1-4; clone_size: few; cdr3_nt: TGTGCCAGCAGCCCTAGCCGGACAGGGGGCGAAAAACTGTTTTTT; cdr3_aa: CASSPSRTGGEKLFF
v_call: TRBV5-1; d_call: .; j_call: TRBJ2-1; clone_size: few; cdr3_nt: TGCGCCAGCAGCCCTGGAGGAGGGGACTACAATGAGCAGTTCTTC; cdr3_aa: CASSPGGGDYNEQFF
v_call: TRBV19; d_call: .; j_call: TRBJ1-3; clone_size: many; cdr3_nt: TGTGCCAGTAGTGTGCTAAGACAGGCCTACTCTGGAAACACCATATATTTT; cdr3_aa: CASSVLRQAYSGNTIYF
v_call: TRBV29-1; d_call: TRBD1; j_call: TRBJ2-7; clone_size: .; cdr3_nt: TGCAGCGCCGGCGTCCAGGGGGCGGTCGAGCAGTACTTC; cdr3_aa: CSAGVQGAVEQYF
v_call: TRBV29-1; d_call: TRBD1; j_call: TRBJ1-1; clone_size: .; cdr3_nt: TGCAGCGCGGCGGAAGACGGGACAGGGTATGCTGAAGCTTTCTTT; cdr3_aa: CSAAEDGTGYAEAFF
v_call: TRBV7-2; d_call: .; j_call: TRBJ1-2; clone_size: .; cdr3_nt: TGTGCCAGCAGCCAGGACAGAAACTATGGCTACACCTTC; cdr3_aa: CASSQDRNYGYTF
v_call: TRBV19; d_call: .; j_call: TRBJ1-1; clone_size: .; cdr3_nt: TGTGCCAGTAGTATAGGGAGGGACACTGAAGCTTTCTTT; cdr3_aa: CASSIGRDTEAFF
v_call: TRBV9; d_call: TRBD2; j_call: TRBJ2-3; clone_size: .; cdr3_nt: TGTGCCAGCAGCGTAGATTTAGCGGGAGGGTCCACAGATACGCAGTATTTT; cdr3_aa: CASSVDLAGGSTDTQYF